The 22 T cell receptor beta chains below all came from one sample that was sequenced in a study of shared clonotypes between healthy human individuals (dated by TCRdb to the early 2020s). The method was the immunoSEQ multiplex PCR assay. TCRdb provides this immuneACCESS table in a form limited to in-frame rearrangements. Some clones are lacking; in checked studies, under half of them reflect an unresolved V gene, and why the rest are absent is not known. The sample data list over a million clones, and approximately 98.5% of these were observed just once. The leading ten clones occupy 0.36% of the sample. Sequencing was done on a sample of naive CD4+ T cells sorted from blood. The cell subset or site tag for this specimen amounts to: CD45RA+ positively selected. These receptors all stem from a man aged 30 to 45 in good health.

The count of this clone is one. The chain employs TRBV28 and TRBJ1-6, with D maybe TRBD1 (6 bases). Per the germline V gene, CDR1 is MDHEN and CDR2 is SYDVKM. The CDR3 runs to 18 residues. The V end lost 6 bases, the J end lost 10 bases, and 28 bases lay between the germline ends. The CDR3 protein is CASRPGTGWGPGGSPLHF. DNA for the CDR3: TGTGCCAGCAGACCCGGTACAGGGTGGGGACCCGGAGGGTCACCCCTCCACTTT.

The chain couples TRBV2 to TRBJ1-2; D is unresolved. V was shortened by 6 bases and J by 6 bases, with 11 bases between the two germline ends. This CDR3 is 12 amino acids long. CDR1 and CDR2 from the germline V gene are SNHLY and FYNNEI. The CDR3 sequence: CASSSRRHGYTF. DNA for the CDR3: TGTGCCAGCAGCTCCCGTAGACATGGCTACACCTTC.

CDR3 nucleotide sequence: TGTGCCAGCAGTTTATTAGCGGGGGGTCCGAACACTGAAGCTTTCTTT. This translates into CASSLLAGGPNTEAFF. V and J are TRBV27 and TRBJ1-1; maybe TRBD1 (5 bases). The CDR3 consists of 16 residues. Germline V gives CDR1 MNHEY, CDR2 SMNVEV (reference sequence). The germline V and J ends were trimmed by 1 base and 1 base, with 13 bases remaining between them.

CDR3 coding DNA: TGTGCCAGCATGGAGGCCTCTGGGGCCAACGTCCTGACTTTC. As protein: CASMEASGANVLTF. The chain is built from TRBV6-6 and TRBJ2-6, with a tentative D call TRBD2 (5 bases). The CDR3 spans 14 residues. The V gene's germline CDR1 is MNHNY and CDR2 SVGAGI (reference sequence). V lost 7 bases to trimming and J lost 0 bases, with 7 bases between them.

This chain uses TRBV7-2 with TRBJ2-1; 9 positions match TRBD2. This CDR3 comprises 17 residues. The germline gives CDR1 SGHTA, CDR2 FQGNSA. The V segment lost 5 bases and the J segment 0 bases; nucleotides outside the gene matches: 8. CDR3 protein: CASSAFYSGSSYNEQFF. Here the CDR3 DNA reads TGTGCCAGCAGCGCGTTCTATAGCGGGAGCTCCTACAATGAGCAGTTCTTC.

The rearrangement joins TRBV29-1 to TRBJ2-3; possible D gene TRBD1, 6 bases. V was shortened by 6 bases and J by 5 bases, with 12 bases between the two germline ends. Germline CDR1 is SQVTM and CDR2 is ANQGSEA. The CDR3 has 12 residues. The CDR3 sequence: CSVTGGRDTQYF. CDR3 nucleotide sequence: TGCAGCGTGACAGGCGGACGAGATACGCAGTATTTT.

The rearrangement joins TRBV11-2 to TRBJ2-7; D is unclear. The CDR3 loop spans 14 amino acids. The V and J ends lost 4 bases and 8 bases respectively, with 18 bases between them. Germline CDR1 reads SGHAT; CDR2 reads FQNNGV. CDR3 nucleotide sequence: TGTGCCAGCAGCTCATTGATGTCCCTCACAAAGCAGTACTTC. It encodes CASSSLMSLTKQYF.

The V and J genes are TRBV6-6 and TRBJ2-2; D gene uncertain. The CDR3 sequence is 15 residues long. Per the germline V gene, CDR1 is MNHNY and CDR2 is SVGAGI (reference sequence). The V end was cut by 4 bases, the J end by 1 base, with 10 bases between. This chain's CDR3 is CASSSLWQNTGELFF. The CDR3 DNA reads as TGTGCCAGCAGTTCTCTGTGGCAGAACACCGGGGAGCTGTTTTTT.

V is TRBV14 and J is TRBJ2-5; tentatively, D is TRBD1 or TRBD2 (5 bases each). Per germline, CDR1 SGHDN and CDR2 FVKESK. The CDR3 contains 21 residues. Trimming stripped 2 bases from V and 13 bases from J, with 41 bases between. CDR3 in DNA: TGTGCCAGCAGCCAACTAACTAACACGCCGTCGAGCCGCCCACCACCGGGACGAACGTACTTC. It specifies CASSQLTNTPSSRPPPGRTYF. The full variable domain, in which reference TRBV14 and TRBJ2-5 provide the parts outside the CDR3, is EAGVTQFPSHSVIEKGQTVTLRCDPISGHDNLYWYRRVMGKEIKFLLHFVKESKQDESGMPNNRFLAERTGGTYSTLKVQPAELEDSGVYFCASSQLTNTPSSRPPPGRTYFGPGTRLLVL.

The J gene is TRBJ2-7, the V gene TRBV5-4; D possibly uses TRBD1 or TRBD2 (5 bases each). V dropped 4 bases and J dropped 3 bases, with 11 bases sitting between them. Germline V gene sequence: CDR1 SGHNT, CDR2 YYREEE (reference sequence). CDR3 length: 13 amino acids. The CDR3 region has the DNA TGTGCCAGCAGCCGGGACCGCTACTACGAGCAGTACTTC. Translation gives CASSRDRYYEQYF.

This sequence joins TRBV18 and TRBJ2-2; tentatively, D is TRBD1 (5 bases). Trimming cost V 1 base and J 3 bases, with 6 bases left between them. The germline gives CDR1 KGHSH, CDR2 LQKENI. The CDR3 contains 14 residues. The CDR3 spells CASSPQGDTGELFF. For the CDR3, the DNA is TGTGCCAGCTCACCACAAGGGGACACCGGGGAGCTGTTTTTT.

A word on this clone: This sample also contains other DNA sequences that code for the same CDR3. V gene TRBV5-1 combines with J gene TRBJ2-2; 10 bases line up with TRBD1. Per the germline V gene, CDR1 is SGHRS and CDR2 is YFSETQ. Losses at the gene ends were 4 bases for V and 6 bases for J; bases not matched to a gene: 3. This CDR3 is built from 14 residues. Written as DNA, the CDR3 is TGCGCCAGCAGCCCTGGGACAGGGGCCGGGGAGCTGTTTTTT. This gives the protein CASSPGTGAGELFF.

As concerns this clone: This sample also contains other DNA sequences that code for the same CDR3. The chain joins TRBV5-1 to TRBJ2-1; D remains ambiguous. The CDR3 runs to 14 residues. Germline CDR1 SGHRS, CDR2 YFSETQ. The V end was cut by 2 bases, the J end by 2 bases, with 8 bases between. The CDR3 DNA reads TGCGCCAGCAGCTTCCGCGATACCTACAATGAGCAGTTCTTC. Protein: CASSFRDTYNEQFF.

The chain carries TRBV7-9 and TRBJ2-5; no reliable D call. Trimming removed 1 base from V and 4 bases from J, with 10 bases in between. CDR1 is SEHNR and CDR2 is FQNEAQ in the germline V gene (reference sequence). The CDR3 runs 14 residues. The CDR3, as DNA: TGTGCCAGCAGCTTAGTTAGTTCGGGAGAGACCCAGTACTTC. Translating it yields CASSLVSSGETQYF.

V usage is TRBV19 and J usage is TRBJ2-5; perhaps TRBD2 as D (5 bases). Per germline, CDR1 LNHDA and CDR2 SQIVND (reference sequence). The CDR3 has 15 residues. V was trimmed by 1 base and J by 1 base, leaving 10 bases between them. The CDR3 is CASSIGPGSQETQYF. CDR3 nucleotides: TGTGCCAGTAGTATAGGCCCTGGGAGCCAAGAGACCCAGTACTTC.

Here the CDR3 reads CASSLRDAYEQYF. DNA for the CDR3: TGTGCCAGCAGCTTACGGGATGCCTACGAGCAGTACTTC. The rearrangement links TRBV7-9 to TRBJ2-7, with a tentative D call TRBD2 (5 bases). V lost 2 bases, J lost 2 bases, and 7 bases lay in between. The germline V gene encodes CDR1 SEHNR and CDR2 FQNEAQ (reference sequence). The CDR3 sequence is 13 residues long.

The rearrangement links TRBV11-2 to TRBJ2-1; TRBD1 aligns across 10 bases. The V gene's germline CDR1 is SGHAT and CDR2 FQNNGV. The CDR3 covers 16 residues. The ends lost 3 bases at V and 6 bases at J; junction bases unmatched: 8. CDR3 amino acids: CASSFLGDRGSNEQFF. The CDR3 nucleotides are TGTGCCAGCAGCTTCTTAGGGGACAGGGGCAGCAATGAGCAGTTCTTC.

This chain connects TRBV5-1 to TRBJ2-2; TRBD1 aligns across 12 bases. V shed 4 bases and J 8 bases; nucleotides not matched to a gene: 6. The CDR3 sequence is 15 residues long. Germline V gene lookup returns CDR1 SGHRS and CDR2 YFSETQ. CDR3 loop: CASSRGTGGPGELFF. In nucleotides, the CDR3 is TGCGCCAGCAGCCGAGGGACAGGGGGCCCGGGGGAGCTGTTTTTT.

This chain links TRBV7-8 with TRBJ1-5, with TRBD1 identical over 9 bases. This CDR3 has 15 amino acids. CDR1 and CDR2 (germline): SGHVS, FQNEAQ. The V segment lost 5 bases and the J segment 5 bases; nucleotides outside the gene matches: 7. The CDR3 sequence is CASSPGQGVDQPQHF. CDR3 nucleotide sequence: TGTGCCAGCAGCCCGGGACAGGGTGTCGATCAGCCCCAGCATTTT. Full variable domain (rest looked up from reference TRBV7-8 and TRBJ1-5): GAGVSQSPRYKVAKRGQDVALRCDPISGHVSLFWYQQALGQGPEFLTYFQNEAQLDKSGLPSDRFFAERPEGSVSTLKIQRTQQEDSAVYLCASSPGQGVDQPQHFGDGTRLSIL.

This clone was observed once. This chain uses TRBV5-4 with TRBJ2-3, with D possibly being TRBD1 or TRBD2 (5 bases each). The CDR3 covers 16 residues. The ends were cut back, 4 bases at V and 3 bases at J, with 18 bases in the middle. Germline values: CDR1 SGHNT, CDR2 YYREEE (reference sequence). The CDR3 region is CASSPNSGPGTDTQYF. The DNA of the CDR3 is TGTGCCAGCAGCCCAAACTCGGGACCAGGGACAGATACGCAGTATTTT.

The chain uses TRBV28 and TRBJ2-7; 7 bases match TRBD1. The CDR3 is 13 residues long. J gave up 7 bases and V 2 bases, and 5 bases lay outside the gene matches. The germline CDR1 and CDR2 sequences are MDHEN and SYDVKM. The CDR3 protein is CASSLPQGREQYF. The CDR3 DNA follows: TGTGCCAGCAGTTTACCACAGGGGCGAGAGCAGTACTTC.

This chain connects TRBV28 to TRBJ1-5; D remains unclear. The CDR3 length is 14 residues. Germline V gene sequence: CDR1 MDHEN, CDR2 SYDVKM. The V gene lost 1 base and the J gene lost 0 bases, with 4 bases spanning the gap. The CDR3 DNA reads as TGTGCCAGCAGTTTATTTGTTAGCAATCAGCCCCAGCATTTT. As protein: CASSLFVSNQPQHF.